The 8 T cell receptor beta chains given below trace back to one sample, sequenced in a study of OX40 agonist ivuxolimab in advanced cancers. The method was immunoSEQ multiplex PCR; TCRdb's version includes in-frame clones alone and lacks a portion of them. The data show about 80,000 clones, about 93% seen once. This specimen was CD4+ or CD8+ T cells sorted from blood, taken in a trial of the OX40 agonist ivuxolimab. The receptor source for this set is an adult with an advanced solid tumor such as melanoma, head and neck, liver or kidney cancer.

DNA for the CDR3: TGCGCCAGCAGCTTGGCCTCTGGCCCTAGCACAGATACGCAGTATTTT. Translated, it gives CASSLASGPSTDTQYF. The chain carries TRBV5-1 and TRBJ2-3, with no clear D. Trimming stripped 0 bases from V and 0 bases from J, with 11 bases between. From germline, CDR1 is SGHRS and CDR2 YFSETQ. This CDR3 contains 16 residues. The variable domain in full, completed from reference TRBV5-1 and TRBJ2-3, reads KAGVTQTPRYLIKTRGQQVTLSCSPISGHRSVSWYQQTPGQGLQFLFEYFSETQRNKGNFPGRFSGRQFSNSRSEMNVSTLELGDSALYLCASSLASGPSTDTQYFGPGTRLTVL.

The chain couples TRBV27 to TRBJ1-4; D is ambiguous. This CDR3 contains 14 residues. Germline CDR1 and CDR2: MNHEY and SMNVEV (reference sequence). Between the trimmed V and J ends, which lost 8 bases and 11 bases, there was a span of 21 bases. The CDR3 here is CASGQMGDNRKLFF. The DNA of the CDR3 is TGTGCCAGCGGCCAGATGGGAGACAACCGGAAACTGTTTTTT.

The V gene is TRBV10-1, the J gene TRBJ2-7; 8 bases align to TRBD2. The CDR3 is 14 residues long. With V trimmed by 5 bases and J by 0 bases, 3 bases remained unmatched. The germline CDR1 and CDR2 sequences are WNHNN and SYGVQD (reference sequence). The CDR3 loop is CASSRSGSSYEQYF. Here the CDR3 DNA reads TGCGCCAGCAGTAGGAGCGGGAGCTCCTACGAGCAGTACTTC.

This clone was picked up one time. CDR3 coding DNA: TGTGCCAGCAGCTTACAGGACTACACCGGGGAGCTGTTTTTT. As protein: CASSLQDYTGELFF. This sequence joins TRBV5-4 and TRBJ2-2; D possibly uses TRBD1 or TRBD2 (5 bases each). The CDR3 loop spans 14 amino acids. From germline, CDR1 is SGHNT and CDR2 YYREEE (reference sequence). V lost 2 bases to trimming and J lost 3 bases, with 8 bases between them.

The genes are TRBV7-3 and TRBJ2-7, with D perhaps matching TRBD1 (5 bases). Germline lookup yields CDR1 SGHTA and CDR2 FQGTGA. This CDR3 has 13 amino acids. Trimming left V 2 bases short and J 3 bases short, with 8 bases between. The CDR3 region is CASSLETGYEQYF. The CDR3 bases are TGTGCCAGCAGCTTAGAAACAGGCTACGAGCAGTACTTC.

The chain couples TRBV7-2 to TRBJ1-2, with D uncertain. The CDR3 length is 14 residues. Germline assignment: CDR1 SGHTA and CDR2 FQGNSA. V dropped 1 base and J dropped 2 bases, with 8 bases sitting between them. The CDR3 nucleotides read TGTGCCAGCAGCTTAGACGTGCGGAACTATGGCTACACCTTC. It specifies CASSLDVRNYGYTF.

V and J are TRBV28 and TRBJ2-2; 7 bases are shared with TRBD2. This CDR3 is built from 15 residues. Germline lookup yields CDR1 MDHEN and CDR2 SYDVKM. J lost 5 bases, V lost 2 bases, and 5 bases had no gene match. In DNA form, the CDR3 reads TGTGCCAGCAGTTTAGGGCGGGGAGGGACCGGGGAGCTGTTTTTT. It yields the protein CASSLGRGGTGELFF.

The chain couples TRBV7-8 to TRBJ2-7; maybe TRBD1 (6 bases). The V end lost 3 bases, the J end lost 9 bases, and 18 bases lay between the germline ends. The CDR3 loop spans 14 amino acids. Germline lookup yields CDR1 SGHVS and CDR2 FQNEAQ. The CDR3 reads CASSFDRSSGLQYF. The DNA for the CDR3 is TGTGCCAGCAGCTTTGACAGGTCGTCGGGGTTGCAGTACTTC. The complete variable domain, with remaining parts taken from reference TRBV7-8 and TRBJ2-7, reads GAGVSQSPRYKVAKRGQDVALRCDPISGHVSLFWYQQALGQGPEFLTYFQNEAQLDKSGLPSDRFFAERPEGSVSTLKIQRTQQEDSAVYLCASSFDRSSGLQYFGPGTRLTVT.